The rows below give T cell receptor beta chains drawn from one sample of a study of T cell repertoires in cytomegalovirus infection. TCRdb re-called the reads through MiXCR, storing one row per CDR3 protein. This repertoire shows about 450,000 distinct CDR3 sequences, around 32% found once; its top ten account for roughly 15%. The specimen was PBMCs. The receptors were gathered from a human donor in good health (CMV status not recorded). Some clones in this sample may be carry-over from other donors' samples. Each CDR3 is given with its conserved first and last residue. The order of the fields is clone size, CDR3 length, J gene, V gene, D gene, CDR3 protein, CDR3 DNA. A D gene is named only where the DNA matches it firmly. Part of the rows lack a size; the others show once, few, many or a class for expanded clones.

few,15,TRBJ1-1,TRBV6-1,TRBD1,CASRSLRDRTQGAFF,TGTGCCAGCAGGTCCCTCCGGGACCGCACACAGGGGGCTTTCTTT
-,16,TRBJ1-2,TRBV28,TRBD1,CASSWGTGGTHYGYTF,TGTGCCAGCAGTTGGGGGACAGGGGGTACCCACTATGGCTACACCTTC
-,15,TRBJ2-2,TRBV12-3/TRBV12-4,TRBD1,CASSLPGTGKRELFF,TGTGCCAGCAGTTTACCCGGGACAGGGAAGAGGGAGCTGTTTTTT
-,15,TRBJ2-4,TRBV7-9,TRBD1,CASAGPGTGLDIQYF,TGTGCCAGCGCTGGCCCCGGGACAGGCCTCGACATTCAGTACTTC
-,16,TRBJ1-1,TRBV6-6,-,CASSYKIYSGGTEAFF,TGTGCCAGCAGTTACAAGATATACAGCGGGGGTACTGAAGCTTTCTTT
-,15,TRBJ1-5,TRBV24-1,TRBD1,CATSATGQTDQPQHF,TGTGCCACCAGTGCAACGGGACAGACCGATCAGCCCCAGCATTTT
few,13,TRBJ2-5,TRBV6-6,-,CASSSVLWETQYF,TGTGCCAGCAGTTCTGTCCTTTGGGAGACCCAGTACTTC
few,11,TRBJ1-1,TRBV19,-,CASVGGPEAFF,TGTGCCAGCGTTGGGGGTCCTGAAGCTTTCTTT
many,15,TRBJ2-1,TRBV28,TRBD1,CASSFSRGRIDEQFF,TGTGCCAGCAGTTTCAGCAGGGGGCGAATCGATGAGCAGTTCTTC
few,16,TRBJ2-3,TRBV7-9,-,CASSLGVGEYTDTQYF,TGTGCCAGCAGCTTAGGCGTCGGCGAATACACAGATACGCAGTATTTT
few,17,TRBJ1-5,TRBV14,-,CASSQGGRRLSNQPQHF,TGTGCCAGCAGCCAAGGGGGACGGCGCCTCAGCAATCAGCCCCAGCATTTT
few,16,TRBJ1-1,TRBV11-3,TRBD1,CASSLGQGAGNTEAFF,TGTGCCAGCAGCTTGGGACAGGGGGCAGGAAACACTGAAGCTTTCTTT
few,19,TRBJ2-3,TRBV9,TRBD2,CASSESLFTSGRSTDTQYF,TGTGCCAGCAGCGAGTCCCTCTTCACTAGCGGTCGTAGCACAGATACGCAGTATTTT
-,15,TRBJ2-1,TRBV5-3,TRBD2,CASNLGGGSHNEQFF,TGTGCCAGCAACTTGGGGGGGGGTTCCCACAATGAGCAGTTCTTC
-,15,TRBJ2-3,TRBV7-9,TRBD2,CASSTGTSGGDTQYF,TGTGCCAGCAGCACCGGGACTAGCGGAGGAGATACGCAGTATTTT
-,15,TRBJ1-1,TRBV18,TRBD1,CASSATGGQDTEAFF,TGTGCCAGCTCAGCGACAGGGGGCCAGGACACTGAAGCTTTCTTT
-,16,TRBJ2-3,TRBV24-1,-,CATSDLTGERGDTQYF,TGTGCCACCAGTGACCTGACAGGGGAGCGGGGAGATACGCAGTATTTT
-,15,TRBJ2-1,TRBV12-3/TRBV12-4,TRBD2,CASSSRTSVRAEQFF,TGTGCCAGCAGTTCCCGGACTAGCGTCAGGGCTGAGCAGTTCTTC
-,17,TRBJ2-3,TRBV6-6,TRBD2,CASSSFAGTSGSDTQYF,TGTGCCAGCAGTTCCTTCGCCGGGACTAGCGGGTCAGATACGCAGTATTTT
-,15,TRBJ2-1,TRBV6-5,TRBD1,CASSYLTGAGNEQFF,TGTGCCAGCAGTTACTTGACAGGGGCGGGCAATGAGCAGTTCTTC
-,15,TRBJ1-1,TRBV3-1,TRBD1,CASSQERDRNTEAFF,TGTGCCAGCAGCCAAGAAAGGGACAGGAACACTGAAGCTTTCTTT